The clone carrying this T cell receptor beta chain has a handful of counts. From germline, CDR1 is MNHNY and CDR2 SVGAGI (reference sequence). V shed 5 bases, J shed 0 bases, and the junction held 3 bases outside the gene matches. The CDR3 has 15 residues. TCRdb re-called the 5' RACE reads with MiXCR, one entry per CDR3 protein. Among about 560,000 distinct CDR3 sequences listed, about 20% were seen once. The sample is drawn from a study of T-cell memory formation after mild COVID-19. Input material: PBMCs or a T cell subset sorted from them (not recorded which). This sequence originates from an adult woman who had mild COVID-19 (a few samples of this study predate the infection). Cell type and time point are not known. V gene TRBV6-6 combines with J gene TRBJ2-3; 9 nucleotides line up with TRBD1. CDR3 residues: CASSGQGRSTDTQYF. DNA for the CDR3: TGTGCCAGCAGTGGACAGGGGAGAAGCACAGATACGCAGTATTTT.